The present TCR beta chain was sequenced within a study of T cell responses to AZD1222 COVID-19 vaccine. Whole-study results and caveats: Donors were mostly white British, more females; clonal diversity possibly underestimated. Spike-specific TCR breadth and depth rose after two AZD1222 doses. Repertoire sampling was restricted to post-peak T cell response timepoints.

Sequenced by immunoSEQ multiplex PCR; TCRdb stores in-frame clones only, minus some. The data contain roughly 120,000 clones, 88% of them singletons. The ends lost 4 bases at V and 0 bases at J; junction bases unmatched: 2. CDR3 length: 14 residues. Germline V CDR1 and CDR2: PRHDT, FYEKMQ (reference sequence). With regard to this clone: The antigen is not known.

The sequenced sample was peripheral blood, obtained 28 days after the second AZD1222 dose. V usage is TRBV13 and J usage is TRBJ2-7, with TRBD1 identical over 8 bases. The receptor was isolated from an adult who received the AZD1222 COVID-19 vaccine. The CDR3 nucleotides read TGTGCCAGCAGCTCGGGACAGGACTCCTACGAGCAGTACTTC. Translation gives CASSSGQDSYEQYF.